Following are 24 T cell receptor beta chains from one sample sequenced in a study of blood T cell repertoires in COVID-19. Libraries were prepared by immunoSEQ multiplex PCR; TCRdb keeps only in-frame clonotypes and omits some of them. Here the sample spans 100,000 to 110,000 clones, 80% being singletons. The sample taken for sequencing was peripheral blood. Every receptor here comes from a woman in her 70s with acute or convalescent COVID-19.

The chain links TRBV5-1 to TRBJ1-1, with a weak D call TRBD1 (6 bases). The germline gives CDR1 SGHRS, CDR2 YFSETQ. V shed 0 bases and J shed 1 base, with 13 bases lying between them. The CDR3 is 16 residues long. The CDR3 protein is CASSLATNRENTEAFF. CDR3 nucleotide sequence: TGCGCCAGCAGCTTGGCAACGAACAGGGAGAACACTGAAGCTTTCTTT.

V is TRBV28 and J is TRBJ2-3, with D possibly being TRBD2 (7 bases). Germline-derived CDR1 and CDR2 are MDHEN and SYDVKM. The CDR3 totals 16 residues. V lost 5 bases, J lost 4 bases, and 19 bases lay in between. Here the CDR3 reads CASSLFGGPGADTQYF. The DNA for the CDR3 is TGTGCCAGCAGTCTTTTCGGGGGGCCGGGCGCAGATACGCAGTATTTT. Based on the CDR3 plus reference TRBV28 and TRBJ2-3, the full variable domain is DVKVTQSSRYLVKRTGEKVFLECVQDMDHENMFWYRQDPGLGLRLIYFSYDVKMKEKGDIPEGYSVSREKKERFSLILESASTNQTSMYLCASSLFGGPGADTQYFGPGTRLTVL.

The chain carries TRBV7-2 and TRBJ2-1; maybe TRBD2 (7 bases). The V and J ends lost 0 bases and 13 bases respectively, with 10 bases between them. Germline V gene sequence: CDR1 SGHTA, CDR2 FQGNSA. The CDR3 sequence is 12 residues long. The CDR3 spells CASSLAGGPQFF. The CDR3 coding sequence is TGTGCCAGCAGCTTAGCGGGGGGGCCCCAGTTCTTC.

The count of this clone is one. The V and J genes are TRBV12-3 or TRBV12-4 and TRBJ1-6; D call uncertain. Trimming shortened V by 4 bases and J by 7 bases, and 8 bases separated the two germline ends. The length of the CDR3 is 13 residues. The CDR3 nucleotides are TGTGCCAGCAGTTCCTCAGCGAATTCACCCCTCCACTTT. Protein sequence: CASSSSANSPLHF.

V usage is TRBV30 and J usage is TRBJ1-2; 8 bases fit TRBD1. The trim removed 0 bases at V and 4 bases at J, leaving 7 bases unmatched. The germline CDR1 and CDR2 sequences are GTSNPN and SVGIG (reference sequence). This CDR3 has 15 residues. CDR3 sequence: CAWSVQGVGSYGYTF. The CDR3 DNA reads as TGTGCCTGGAGTGTACAGGGGGTGGGTAGCTATGGCTACACCTTC. Full variable domain (outside the CDR3, taken from reference TRBV30 and TRBJ1-2): SQTIHQWPATLVQPVGSPLSLECTVEGTSNPNLYWYRQAAGRGLQLLFYSVGIGQISSEVPQNLSASRPQDRQFILSSKKLLLSDSGFYLCAWSVQGVGSYGYTFGSGTRLTVV.

The chain combines TRBV18 with TRBJ1-1; D is perhaps TRBD1 (6 bases). The CDR3 is made up of 15 amino acids. V lost 3 bases, J lost 1 base, and 12 bases lay in between. The germline V gene encodes CDR1 KGHSH and CDR2 LQKENI. CDR3 DNA sequence: TGTGCCAGCTCACCCACAGGGTACCAGAACACTGAAGCTTTCTTT. Its translation is CASSPTGYQNTEAFF.

V usage is TRBV30 and J usage is TRBJ2-3; 8 bases fit TRBD2. V trimming: 1 base; J trimming: 2 bases; junction bases outside the gene matches: 5. The CDR3 loop spans 15 amino acids. The germline gives CDR1 GTSNPN, CDR2 SVGIG (reference sequence). CDR3 sequence (DNA): TGTGCCTGGAGTGCGGGTAGCGGGGACACAGATACGCAGTATTTT. Its protein is CAWSAGSGDTDTQYF.

The chain is built from TRBV3-1 (or the pseudogene TRBV3-2) and TRBJ1-2; 10 bases line up with TRBD1. CDR3 length: 19 amino acids. Germline CDR1 LGHDT, CDR2 YNNKEL (reference sequence). V shed 1 base, J shed 1 base, and the junction held 12 bases outside the gene matches. CDR3 protein: CASSQGTRGQGIFNYGYTF. The CDR3 nucleotides are TGTGCCAGCAGCCAAGGAACTCGGGGACAGGGGATCTTTAACTATGGCTACACCTTC.

J is TRBJ2-3 and V is TRBV9; the D gene is possibly TRBD2 (5 bases). Trimming took 2 bases from V and 3 from J, leaving 7 bases between them. CDR1 SGDLS and CDR2 YYNGEE come from the germline V gene. This CDR3 has 13 residues. CDR3 in DNA: TGTGCCAGCAGCGTTGGACTTACAGATACGCAGTATTTT. It translates to CASSVGLTDTQYF.

V and J are TRBV7-9 and TRBJ2-1, with 16 bases lining up with TRBD2. CDR1 is SEHNR and CDR2 is FQNEAQ in the germline V gene (reference sequence). CDR3 length: 19 residues. With 7 bases clipped from V and 0 bases from J, the junction kept 9 bases outside the gene matches. The CDR3 DNA follows: TGTGCCAGCATCCCCGCGGGACTAGCGGGGGGGATCTCCTACAATGAGCAGTTCTTC. Its translation is CASIPAGLAGGISYNEQFF.

This chain connects TRBV27 to TRBJ2-7; no reliable D call. V lost 6 bases and J lost 4, with 19 bases in between. Germline-derived CDR1 and CDR2 are MNHEY and SMNVEV (reference sequence). This CDR3 contains 15 residues. CDR3 bases: TGTGCCAGCAGACGCGCCTCTCTCGGGTCTTACGAGCAGTACTTC. It is translated as CASRRASLGSYEQYF.

This rearrangement joins TRBV7-8 to TRBJ2-7; D possibly corresponds to TRBD1 (6 bases). V was shortened by 5 bases and J by 2 bases, with 13 bases between the two germline ends. The CDR3 sequence is 14 residues long. CDR1 SGHVS and CDR2 FQNEAQ come from the germline V gene. The CDR3 protein is CASSPHRVTYEQYF. The CDR3 DNA reads as TGTGCCAGCAGCCCGCACAGGGTTACCTACGAGCAGTACTTC.

The chain recombines TRBV6-5 with TRBJ1-3; a possible D gene is TRBD1 (5 bases). The germline V gene encodes CDR1 MNHEY and CDR2 SVGAGI. The CDR3 covers 15 residues. Trimming removed 4 bases at V and 1 base at J, with 11 bases between. The CDR3 DNA reads TGTGCCAGCAGTTCCAGCGGGGCGTCTGGAAACACCATATATTTT. It translates to CASSSSGASGNTIYF.

This clone was detected only once. The V call is TRBV7-9, the J call TRBJ1-2, with 8 positions matching TRBD1. The CDR3 is 15 residues long. CDR1 SEHNR and CDR2 FQNEAQ come from the germline V gene (reference sequence). The trim removed 5 bases at V and 6 bases at J, leaving 11 bases unmatched. The CDR3 loop reads CASSALGQGGDGYTF. For the CDR3, the DNA is TGTGCCAGCAGCGCCCTTGGACAGGGCGGCGATGGCTACACCTTC.

The rearrangement links TRBV6-2 or TRBV6-3 to TRBJ1-5; 7 nucleotides agree with TRBD1. The V gene end was trimmed by 5 bases and the J gene end by 2 bases; junction bases not matched to a gene: 6. The germline CDR1 and CDR2 sequences are MNHEY and SVGEGT. The CDR3 covers 15 residues. The CDR3 sequence: CASSKGAIRNQPQHF. DNA of the CDR3: TGTGCCAGCAGTAAGGGGGCTATACGCAATCAGCCCCAGCATTTT.

The genes are TRBV29-1 and TRBJ1-1; 7 nucleotides line up with TRBD1. This CDR3 spans 12 amino acids. The V and J ends lost 7 bases and 1 base, in that order; junction bases with no gene match: 3. Looked up from germline, CDR1 is SQVTM and CDR2 is ANQGSEA. The CDR3 DNA reads as TGCAGCGCAGGACAGGCGAACACTGAAGCTTTCTTT. Encoded protein: CSAGQANTEAFF.

A single count supports this clone. The rearrangement links TRBV5-6 to TRBJ1-4; D possibly corresponds to TRBD1 (5 bases). This CDR3 is built from 13 residues. Between the trimmed V and J ends, which lost 2 bases and 5 bases, there was a span of 7 bases. CDR1 SGHDT and CDR2 YYEEEE come from the germline V gene. This CDR3 reads CASSLRQNEKLFF. In DNA, the CDR3 is TGTGCCAGCAGCTTACGACAGAATGAAAAACTGTTTTTT.

The chain joins TRBV28 to TRBJ1-2, with 9 bases aligning to TRBD1. The CDR3 covers 16 residues. With 6 bases clipped from V and 3 bases from J, the junction kept 11 bases outside the gene matches. Germline V gene sequence: CDR1 MDHEN, CDR2 SYDVKM. CDR3 residues: CASRGQGTARYYGYTF. The CDR3 DNA reads TGTGCCAGCAGGGGACAGGGTACCGCCCGGTACTATGGCTACACCTTC.

The rearrangement joins TRBV7-3 to TRBJ2-5, with D tentatively TRBD2 (5 bases). V dropped 2 bases and J dropped 4 bases, with 8 bases sitting between them. The V gene's germline CDR1 is SGHTA and CDR2 FQGTGA. The CDR3 loop spans 13 amino acids. CDR3 residues: CASSLFRGETQYF. The CDR3 nucleotides are TGTGCCAGCAGCTTATTCCGGGGAGAGACCCAGTACTTC.

The genes are TRBV5-1 and TRBJ1-4, with D tentatively TRBD1 (5 bases). The CDR3 spans 14 residues. V was trimmed by 4 bases and J by 0 bases, leaving 7 bases between them. Germline values: CDR1 SGHRS, CDR2 YFSETQ. The chain's CDR3 is CASSPGSTNEKLFF. The DNA for the CDR3 is TGCGCCAGCAGCCCAGGGTCAACTAATGAAAAACTGTTTTTT.

The chain is built from TRBV5-1 and TRBJ2-2; TRBD1 aligns across 7 bases. Germline CDR1 is SGHRS and CDR2 is YFSETQ. V lost 4 bases to trimming and J lost 7 bases; unmatched junction nucleotides: 10. The CDR3 consists of 15 residues. The CDR3 sequence is CASSQTTGRNGELFF. The CDR3 DNA reads as TGCGCCAGCAGCCAAACGACAGGGCGGAACGGGGAGCTGTTTTTT.

The genes are TRBV5-4 and TRBJ2-5; D is perhaps TRBD1 (5 bases). The CDR3 sequence is 14 residues long. The V end lost 4 bases, the J end lost 4 bases, and 14 bases lay between the germline ends. Looked up from germline, CDR1 is SGHNT and CDR2 is YYREEE (reference sequence). The CDR3 is CASSVRAQGETQYF. CDR3 nucleotide sequence: TGTGCCAGCAGCGTCCGGGCGCAGGGAGAGACCCAGTACTTC.

CDR3 in amino acids: CASSPYNEQFF. As DNA, the CDR3 is TGTGCCAGCAGCCCATACAATGAGCAGTTCTTC. The chain uses TRBV7-2 and TRBJ2-1; no firm D call. This CDR3 spans 11 amino acids. Germline CDR1 SGHTA, CDR2 FQGNSA. Trimming cost V 5 bases and J 4 bases, with 3 bases left between them.

V gene TRBV10-3 combines with J gene TRBJ2-7; the match to TRBD2 covers 9 bases. V was clipped by 6 bases and J by 6 bases; unmatched bases: 6. Germline-derived CDR1 and CDR2 are ENHRY and SYGVKD. This CDR3 spans 13 amino acids. In nucleotides, the CDR3 is TGTGCCATCAGGGAGCGGGGGGAGACCGAGCAGTACTTC. It codes for CAIRERGETEQYF.